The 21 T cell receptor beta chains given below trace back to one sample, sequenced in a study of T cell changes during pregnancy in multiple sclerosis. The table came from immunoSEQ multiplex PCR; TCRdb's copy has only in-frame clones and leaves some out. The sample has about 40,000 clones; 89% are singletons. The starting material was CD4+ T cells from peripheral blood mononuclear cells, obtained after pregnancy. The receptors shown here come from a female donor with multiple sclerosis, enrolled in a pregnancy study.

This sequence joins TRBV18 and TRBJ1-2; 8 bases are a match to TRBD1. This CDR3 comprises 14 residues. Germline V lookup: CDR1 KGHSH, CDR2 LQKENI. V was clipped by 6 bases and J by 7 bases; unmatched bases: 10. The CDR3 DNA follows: TGTGCCAGCTCGCTAACGGACAGGGCGGGTGGCTACACCTTC. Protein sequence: CASSLTDRAGGYTF.

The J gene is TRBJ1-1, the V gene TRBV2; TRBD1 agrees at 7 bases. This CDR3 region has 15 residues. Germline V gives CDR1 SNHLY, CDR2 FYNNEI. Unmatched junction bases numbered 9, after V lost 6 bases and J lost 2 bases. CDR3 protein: CASRWTGTINTEAFF. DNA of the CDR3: TGTGCCAGCAGATGGACAGGAACCATAAACACTGAAGCTTTCTTT.

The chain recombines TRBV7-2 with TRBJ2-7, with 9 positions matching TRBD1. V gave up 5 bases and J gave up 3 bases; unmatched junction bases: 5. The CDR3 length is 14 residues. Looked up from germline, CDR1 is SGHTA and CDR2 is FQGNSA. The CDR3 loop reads CASSRDRVGYEQYF. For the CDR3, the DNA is TGTGCCAGCAGCCGGGACAGGGTAGGCTACGAGCAGTACTTC.

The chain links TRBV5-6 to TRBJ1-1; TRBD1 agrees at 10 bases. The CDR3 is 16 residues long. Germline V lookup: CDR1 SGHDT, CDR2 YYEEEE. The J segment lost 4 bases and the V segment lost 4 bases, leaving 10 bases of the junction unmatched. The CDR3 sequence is CASSPRLTGGTTEAFF. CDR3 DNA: TGTGCCAGCAGCCCCAGGTTGACAGGGGGCACCACTGAAGCTTTCTTT.

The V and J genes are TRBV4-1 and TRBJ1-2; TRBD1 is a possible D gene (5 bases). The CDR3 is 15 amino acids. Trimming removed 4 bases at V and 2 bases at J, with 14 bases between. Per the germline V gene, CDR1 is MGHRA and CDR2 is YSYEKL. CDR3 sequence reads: CASSPGTPANYGYTF. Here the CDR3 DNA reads TGCGCCAGCAGCCCCGGGACTCCAGCGAACTATGGCTACACCTTC.

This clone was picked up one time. The CDR3 DNA sequence: TGTGCCAGCACCAAGGCGGGGACCCTCTTAACTAATGAAAAACTGTTTTTT. As protein: CASTKAGTLLTNEKLFF. The rearrangement joins TRBV5-5 to TRBJ1-4; weak D call: TRBD1 (5 bases). The CDR3 has 17 residues. The ends were cut back, 6 bases at V and 1 base at J, with 19 bases in the middle. From germline, CDR1 is SGHKS and CDR2 YYEKEE (reference sequence).

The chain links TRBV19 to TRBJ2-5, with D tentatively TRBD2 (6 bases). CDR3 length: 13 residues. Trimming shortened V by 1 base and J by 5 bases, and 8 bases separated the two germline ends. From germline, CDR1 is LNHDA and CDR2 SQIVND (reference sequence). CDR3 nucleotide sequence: TGTGCCAGTAGTATAGCGGGAGTGGAGACCCAGTACTTC. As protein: CASSIAGVETQYF.

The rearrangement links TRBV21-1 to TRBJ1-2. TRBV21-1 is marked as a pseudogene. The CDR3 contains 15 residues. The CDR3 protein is CASSTSPGAEVGYTF. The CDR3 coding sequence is TGTGCCAGCAGCACTTCACCGGGTGCCGAGGTTGGCTACACCTTC.

The CDR3 reads CASIEDRRNPYEQYF. In DNA, the CDR3 is TGTGCCAGTATCGAGGACAGGAGAAACCCCTACGAGCAGTACTTC. The chain joins TRBV19 to TRBJ2-7, with 7 bases fitting TRBD1. V dropped 7 bases and J dropped 2; count of bases not matched to a gene: 11. Per the germline V gene, CDR1 is LNHDA and CDR2 is SQIVND (reference sequence). This CDR3 contains 15 residues.

The CDR3 DNA reads as TGTGCCAGCACCACTTTTATTCCGAACAGGTCGAGTAGCAATCAGCCCCAGCATTTT. The encoded protein is CASTTFIPNRSSSNQPQHF. V usage is TRBV27 and J usage is TRBJ1-5, with D possibly being TRBD1 (5 bases). The CDR3 is made up of 19 amino acids. The germline gives CDR1 MNHEY, CDR2 SMNVEV (reference sequence). Between the trimmed V and J ends, which lost 7 bases and 0 bases, there was a span of 25 bases.

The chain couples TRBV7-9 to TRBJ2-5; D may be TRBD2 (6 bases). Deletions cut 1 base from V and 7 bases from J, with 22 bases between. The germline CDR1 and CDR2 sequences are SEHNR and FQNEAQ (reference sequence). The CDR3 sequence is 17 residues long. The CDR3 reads CASSLVRGLSPWGTQYF. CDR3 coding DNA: TGTGCCAGCAGCTTAGTGAGGGGACTCTCGCCATGGGGGACCCAGTACTTC.

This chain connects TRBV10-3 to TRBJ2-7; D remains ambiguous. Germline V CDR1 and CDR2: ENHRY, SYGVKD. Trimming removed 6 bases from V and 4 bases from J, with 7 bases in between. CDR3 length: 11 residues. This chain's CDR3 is CAIRTGYEQYF. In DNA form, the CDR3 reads TGTGCCATCAGGACTGGTTACGAGCAGTACTTC.

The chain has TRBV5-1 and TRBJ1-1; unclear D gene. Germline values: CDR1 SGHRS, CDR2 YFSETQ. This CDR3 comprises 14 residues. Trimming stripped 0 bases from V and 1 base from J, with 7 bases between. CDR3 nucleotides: TGCGCCAGCAGCTTGGCACAGCCGAACACTGAAGCTTTCTTT. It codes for CASSLAQPNTEAFF. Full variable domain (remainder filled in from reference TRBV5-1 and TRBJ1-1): KAGVTQTPRYLIKTRGQQVTLSCSPISGHRSVSWYQQTPGQGLQFLFEYFSETQRNKGNFPGRFSGRQFSNSRSEMNVSTLELGDSALYLCASSLAQPNTEAFFGQGTRLTVV.

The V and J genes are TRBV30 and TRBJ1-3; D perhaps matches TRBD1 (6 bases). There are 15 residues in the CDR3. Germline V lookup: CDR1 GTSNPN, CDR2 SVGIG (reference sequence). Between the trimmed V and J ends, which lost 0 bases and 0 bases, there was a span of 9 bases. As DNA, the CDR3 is TGTGCCTGGAGTGTCCGGACAGCCTCTGGAAACACCATATATTTT. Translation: CAWSVRTASGNTIYF. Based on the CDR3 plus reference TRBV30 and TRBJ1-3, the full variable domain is SQTIHQWPATLVQPVGSPLSLECTVEGTSNPNLYWYRQAAGRGLQLLFYSVGIGQISSEVPQNLSASRPQDRQFILSSKKLLLSDSGFYLCAWSVRTASGNTIYFGEGSWLTVV.

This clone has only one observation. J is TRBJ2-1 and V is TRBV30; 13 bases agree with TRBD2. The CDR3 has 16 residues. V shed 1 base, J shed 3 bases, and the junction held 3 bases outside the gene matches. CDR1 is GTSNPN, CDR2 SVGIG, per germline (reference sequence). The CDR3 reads CAWSGGLAGFYNEQFF. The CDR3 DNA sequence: TGTGCCTGGAGTGGGGGACTAGCGGGATTCTACAATGAGCAGTTCTTC.

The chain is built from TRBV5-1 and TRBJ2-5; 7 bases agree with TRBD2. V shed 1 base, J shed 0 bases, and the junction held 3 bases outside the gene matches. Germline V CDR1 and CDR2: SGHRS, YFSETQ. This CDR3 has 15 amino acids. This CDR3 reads CASSLSGRNQETQYF. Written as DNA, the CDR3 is TGCGCCAGCAGCTTGTCCGGGAGGAACCAAGAGACCCAGTACTTC.

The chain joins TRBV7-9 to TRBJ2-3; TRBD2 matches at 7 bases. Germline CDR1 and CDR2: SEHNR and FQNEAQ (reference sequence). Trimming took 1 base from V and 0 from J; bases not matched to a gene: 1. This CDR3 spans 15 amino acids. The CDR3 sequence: CASSLVRGSTDTQYF. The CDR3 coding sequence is TGTGCCAGCAGCTTAGTGCGGGGGAGCACAGATACGCAGTATTTT.

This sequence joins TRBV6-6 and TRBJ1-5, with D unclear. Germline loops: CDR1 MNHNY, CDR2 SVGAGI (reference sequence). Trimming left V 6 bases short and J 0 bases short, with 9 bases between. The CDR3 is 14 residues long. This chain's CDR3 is CASSSTYSNQPQHF. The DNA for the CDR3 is TGTGCCAGCAGCTCGACTTATAGCAATCAGCCCCAGCATTTT.

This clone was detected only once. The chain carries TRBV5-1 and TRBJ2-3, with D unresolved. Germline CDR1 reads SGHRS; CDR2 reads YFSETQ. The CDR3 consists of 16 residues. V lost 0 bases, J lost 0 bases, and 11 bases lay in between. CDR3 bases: TGCGCCAGCAGCTTGGACCAGGCCTCTAGCACAGATACGCAGTATTTT. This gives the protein CASSLDQASSTDTQYF.

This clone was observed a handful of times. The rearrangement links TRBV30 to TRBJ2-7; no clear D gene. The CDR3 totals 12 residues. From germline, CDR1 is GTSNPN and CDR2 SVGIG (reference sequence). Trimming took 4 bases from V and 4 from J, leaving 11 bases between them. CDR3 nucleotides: TGTGCCTGGATGGCCGGAGCGTACGAGCAGTACTTC. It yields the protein CAWMAGAYEQYF.

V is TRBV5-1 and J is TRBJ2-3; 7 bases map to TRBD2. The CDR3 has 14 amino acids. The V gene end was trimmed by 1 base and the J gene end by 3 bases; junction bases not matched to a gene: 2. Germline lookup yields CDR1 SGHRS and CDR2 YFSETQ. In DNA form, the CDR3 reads TGCGCCAGCAGCTTGACTAGCGAGACAGATACGCAGTATTTT. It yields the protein CASSLTSETDTQYF.